This T cell receptor beta chain stems from a study of T cell responses to AZD1222 COVID-19 vaccine. About the research overall: Samples with a second dose at about 4 or about 12 weeks were pooled together.

Worth noting for this clone: As yet, its antigen is unknown.

CDR1 and CDR2 (germline): MRHNA, SNTAGT. This CDR3 is 14 amino acids long. Trimming stripped 5 bases from V and 6 bases from J, with 16 bases between. Whole-study results and caveats: Of spike-specific TCRs, nearly half reportedly target regions left unmutated in variants. CD4 TCRs covered the whole spike, strongest at regions 160-218 and 743-854.

Only in-frame clones appear in the TCRdb table, and some are missing; sequencing was by immunoSEQ multiplex PCR. There are 90,000 to 120,000 clones in the sample; approximately 90% occur only once, and 22% lies in the top ten. The receptor was derived from an adult in good health. V gene TRBV6-4 combines with J gene TRBJ1-1; tentative D call: TRBD1 (6 bases). The sequenced sample was peripheral blood, obtained on day 0 of AZD1222 vaccination. The CDR3 DNA is TGTGCCAGCAGTCCGGGACACCTGTCCCCTGAAGCTTTCTTT. Translation gives CASSPGHLSPEAFF.